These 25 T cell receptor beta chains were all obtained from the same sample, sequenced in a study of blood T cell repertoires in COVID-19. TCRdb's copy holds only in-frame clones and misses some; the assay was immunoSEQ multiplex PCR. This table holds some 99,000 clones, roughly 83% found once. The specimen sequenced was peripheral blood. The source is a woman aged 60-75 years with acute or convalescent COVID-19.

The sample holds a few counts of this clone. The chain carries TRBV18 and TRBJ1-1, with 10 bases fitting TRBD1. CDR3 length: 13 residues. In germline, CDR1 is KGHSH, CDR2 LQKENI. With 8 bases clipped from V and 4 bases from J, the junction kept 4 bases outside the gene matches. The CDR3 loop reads CASTGQGVTEAFF. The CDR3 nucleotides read TGTGCCAGCACCGGACAGGGGGTCACTGAAGCTTTCTTT.

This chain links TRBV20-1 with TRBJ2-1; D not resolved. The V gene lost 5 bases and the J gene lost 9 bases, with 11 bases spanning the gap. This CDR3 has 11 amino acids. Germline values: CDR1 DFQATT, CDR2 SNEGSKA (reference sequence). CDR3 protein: CSALELTEQFF. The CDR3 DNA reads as TGCAGTGCTTTGGAGCTCACTGAGCAGTTCTTC.

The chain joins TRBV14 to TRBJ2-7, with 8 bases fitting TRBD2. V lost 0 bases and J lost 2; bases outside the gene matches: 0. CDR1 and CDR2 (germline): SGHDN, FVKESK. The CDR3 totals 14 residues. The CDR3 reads CASSQERGAYEQYF. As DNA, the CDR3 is TGTGCCAGCAGCCAAGAGCGGGGGGCCTACGAGCAGTACTTC.

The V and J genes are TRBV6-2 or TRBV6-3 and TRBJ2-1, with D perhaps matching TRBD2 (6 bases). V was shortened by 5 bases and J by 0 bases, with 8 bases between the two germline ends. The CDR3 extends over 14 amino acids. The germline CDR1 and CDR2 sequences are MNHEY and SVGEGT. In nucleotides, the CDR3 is TGTGCCAGCAGTCGGGAGAGCTCCTACAATGAGCAGTTCTTC. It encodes CASSRESSYNEQFF.

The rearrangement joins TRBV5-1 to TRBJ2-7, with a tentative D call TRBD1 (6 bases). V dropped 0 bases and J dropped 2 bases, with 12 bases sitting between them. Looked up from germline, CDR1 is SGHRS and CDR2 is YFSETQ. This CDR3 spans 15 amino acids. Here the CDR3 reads CASSLGGGSTYEQYF. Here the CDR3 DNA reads TGCGCCAGCAGCTTGGGAGGGGGAAGTACCTACGAGCAGTACTTC.

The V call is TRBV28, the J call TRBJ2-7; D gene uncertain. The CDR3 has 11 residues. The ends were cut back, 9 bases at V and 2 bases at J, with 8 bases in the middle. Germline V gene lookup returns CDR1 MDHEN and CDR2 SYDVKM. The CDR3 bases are TGTGCCAGTTGTACAGCCTACGAGCAGTACTTC. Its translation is CASCTAYEQYF. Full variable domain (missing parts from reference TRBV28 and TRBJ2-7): DVKVTQSSRYLVKRTGEKVFLECVQDMDHENMFWYRQDPGLGLRLIYFSYDVKMKEKGDIPEGYSVSREKKERFSLILESASTNQTSMYLCASCTAYEQYFGPGTRLTVT.

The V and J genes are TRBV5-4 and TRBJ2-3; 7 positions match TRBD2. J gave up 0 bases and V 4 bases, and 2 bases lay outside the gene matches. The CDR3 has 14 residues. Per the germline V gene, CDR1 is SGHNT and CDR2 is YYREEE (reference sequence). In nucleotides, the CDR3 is TGTGCCAGCAGCCGAGCGGGGAGCACAGATACGCAGTATTTT. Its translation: CASSRAGSTDTQYF.

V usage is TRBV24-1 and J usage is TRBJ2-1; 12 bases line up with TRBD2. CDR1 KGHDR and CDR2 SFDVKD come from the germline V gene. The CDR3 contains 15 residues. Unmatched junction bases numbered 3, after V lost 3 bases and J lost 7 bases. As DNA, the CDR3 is TGTGCCACCAGTGATCCTACTAGCGGGGGGAATGAGCAGTTCTTC. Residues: CATSDPTSGGNEQFF.

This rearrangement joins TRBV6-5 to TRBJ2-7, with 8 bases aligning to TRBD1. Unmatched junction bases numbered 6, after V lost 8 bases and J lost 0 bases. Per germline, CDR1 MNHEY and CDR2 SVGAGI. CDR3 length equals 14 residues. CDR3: CASAGQGTSYEQYF. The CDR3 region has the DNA TGTGCCAGCGCCGGACAGGGAACCTCCTACGAGCAGTACTTC.

CDR3 region: CASSTDGVNNEQFF. As DNA, the CDR3 is TGTGCCAGTAGTACTGACGGGGTAAACAATGAGCAGTTCTTC. The chain carries TRBV19 and TRBJ2-1; maybe TRBD2 (5 bases). There are 14 residues in the CDR3. The germline V gene encodes CDR1 LNHDA and CDR2 SQIVND (reference sequence). Deletions cut 4 bases from V and 5 bases from J, with 12 bases between.

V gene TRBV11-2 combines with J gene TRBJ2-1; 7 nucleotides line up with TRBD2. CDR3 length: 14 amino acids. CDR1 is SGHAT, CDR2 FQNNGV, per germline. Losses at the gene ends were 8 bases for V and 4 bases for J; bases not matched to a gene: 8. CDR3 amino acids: CASRREGLYNEQFF. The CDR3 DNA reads TGTGCCAGCCGTAGGGAGGGCCTATACAATGAGCAGTTCTTC.

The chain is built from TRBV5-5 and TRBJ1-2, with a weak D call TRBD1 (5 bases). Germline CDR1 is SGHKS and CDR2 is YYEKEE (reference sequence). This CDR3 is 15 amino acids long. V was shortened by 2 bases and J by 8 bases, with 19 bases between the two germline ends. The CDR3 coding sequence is TGTGCCAGCAGCTTTTCGACGGGACTTGGGAGCGGCTACACCTTC. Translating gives CASSFSTGLGSGYTF.

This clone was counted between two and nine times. CDR3 nucleotide sequence: TGTGCCATCAGTGGGGGACAGGGCCTTAACTATGGCTACACCTTC. It encodes CAISGGQGLNYGYTF. The chain employs TRBV10-3 and TRBJ1-2; TRBD1 aligns across 9 bases. Trimming at V came to 4 bases and at J to 1 base, leaving 4 bases not matched to a gene. The CDR3 loop spans 15 amino acids. CDR1 ENHRY and CDR2 SYGVKD come from the germline V gene.

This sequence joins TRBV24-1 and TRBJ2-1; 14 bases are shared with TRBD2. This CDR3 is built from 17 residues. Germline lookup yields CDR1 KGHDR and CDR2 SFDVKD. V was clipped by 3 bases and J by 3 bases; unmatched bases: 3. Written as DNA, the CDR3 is TGTGCCACCAGTGATATGACTAGCGGGGGGGTCTACAATGAGCAGTTCTTC. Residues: CATSDMTSGGVYNEQFF.

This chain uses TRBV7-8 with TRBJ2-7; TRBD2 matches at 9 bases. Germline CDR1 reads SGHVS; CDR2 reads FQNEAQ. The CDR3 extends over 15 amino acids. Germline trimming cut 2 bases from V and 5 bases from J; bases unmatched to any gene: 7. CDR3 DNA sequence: TGTGCCAGCAGCTTACCGGGACTAGCCTCGAACGAGCAGTACTTC. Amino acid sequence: CASSLPGLASNEQYF.

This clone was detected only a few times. The CDR3 protein is CASSSRASFRDLQETQYF. CDR3 nucleotide sequence: TGTGCCAGCAGCTCTCGCGCCTCCTTCCGGGACTTGCAAGAGACCCAGTACTTC. V gene TRBV7-9 combines with J gene TRBJ2-5, with D possibly being TRBD2 (6 bases). The CDR3 is 18 residues long. Per the germline V gene, CDR1 is SEHNR and CDR2 is FQNEAQ (reference sequence). V lost 4 bases, J lost 2 bases, and 23 bases lay in between.

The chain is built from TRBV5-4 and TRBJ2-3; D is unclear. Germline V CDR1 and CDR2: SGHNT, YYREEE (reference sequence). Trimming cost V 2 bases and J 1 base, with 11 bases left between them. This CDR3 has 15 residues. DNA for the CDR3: TGTGCCAGCAGCTTAGTGAGGTCGGGCACAGATACGCAGTATTTT. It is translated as CASSLVRSGTDTQYF.

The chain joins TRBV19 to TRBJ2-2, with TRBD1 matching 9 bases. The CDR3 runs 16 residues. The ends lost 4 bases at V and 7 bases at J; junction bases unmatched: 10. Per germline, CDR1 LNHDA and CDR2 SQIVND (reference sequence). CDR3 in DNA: TGTGCCAGTAGTAAGGGTCCCGGGACAGGGCACGGGGAGCTGTTTTTT. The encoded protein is CASSKGPGTGHGELFF.

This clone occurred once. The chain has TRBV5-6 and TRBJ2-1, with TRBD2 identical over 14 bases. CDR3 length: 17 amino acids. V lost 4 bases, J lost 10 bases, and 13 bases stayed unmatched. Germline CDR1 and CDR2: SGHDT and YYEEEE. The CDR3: CASSASGTSGRGVEQFF. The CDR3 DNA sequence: TGTGCCAGCAGCGCGTCCGGGACTAGCGGGAGAGGGGTGGAGCAGTTCTTC.

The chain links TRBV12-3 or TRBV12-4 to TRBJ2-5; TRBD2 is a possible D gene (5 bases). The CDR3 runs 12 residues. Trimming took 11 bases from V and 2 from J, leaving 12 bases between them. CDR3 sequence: CASKRSQETQYF. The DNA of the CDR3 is TGTGCCTCGAAGCGGTCTCAAGAGACCCAGTACTTC.

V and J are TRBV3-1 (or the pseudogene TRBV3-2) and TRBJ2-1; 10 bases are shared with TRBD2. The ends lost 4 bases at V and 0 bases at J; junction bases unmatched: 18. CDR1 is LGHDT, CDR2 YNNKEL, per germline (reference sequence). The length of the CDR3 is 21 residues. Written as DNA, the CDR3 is TGTGCCAGCAGCCGGGGTTTAGCGGGAGGCTCCCCCAAAGGCTCCTACAATGAGCAGTTCTTC. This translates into CASSRGLAGGSPKGSYNEQFF.

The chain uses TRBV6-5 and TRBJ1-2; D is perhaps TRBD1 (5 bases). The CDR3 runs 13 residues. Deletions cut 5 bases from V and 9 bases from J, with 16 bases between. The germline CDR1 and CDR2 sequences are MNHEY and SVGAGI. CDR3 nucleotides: TGTGCCAGCAGTCCCGGGACGGGGGGTCGCTACACCTTC. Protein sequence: CASSPGTGGRYTF.

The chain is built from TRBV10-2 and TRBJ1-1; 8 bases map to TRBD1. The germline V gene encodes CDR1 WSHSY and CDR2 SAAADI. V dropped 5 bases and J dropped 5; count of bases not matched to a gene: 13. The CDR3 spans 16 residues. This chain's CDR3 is CASSNLPGRGRTEAFF. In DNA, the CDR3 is TGCGCCAGCAGTAACCTTCCGGGCAGGGGGCGGACTGAAGCTTTCTTT.

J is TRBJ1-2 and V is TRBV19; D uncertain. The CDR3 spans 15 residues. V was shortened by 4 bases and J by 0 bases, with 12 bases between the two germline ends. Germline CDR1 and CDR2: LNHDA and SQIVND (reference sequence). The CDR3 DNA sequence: TGTGCCAGTAGTAAGCGAGGCGGGTCTAACTATGGCTACACCTTC. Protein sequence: CASSKRGGSNYGYTF.

As DNA, the CDR3 is TGTGCCAGCAAGAGACGGGAGGATGAAAAACTGTTTTTT. Translation: CASKRREDEKLFF. This chain uses TRBV2 with TRBJ1-4; D gene unclear. Deletions cut 7 bases from V and 6 bases from J, with 12 bases between. Germline V lookup: CDR1 SNHLY, CDR2 FYNNEI. The CDR3 covers 13 residues.